The rows below give T cell receptor beta chains drawn from one sample of a study of beta chain features in type 1 diabetes. Repertoires were generated with immunoSEQ multiplex PCR, while TCRdb's copy carries only in-frame clones and drops some. Of about 220,000 clones in the sample, about a tenth were seen once. The sequencing sample was made of central memory CD4+ T cells from blood. These receptors all stem from a man younger than 35 in good health. The CDR3 runs from the conserved cysteine through the conserved F or W. D genes are given only for firm matches. The size entry is marked missing in some rows and otherwise reads once, few, many or a size class.

cdr3_nt cdr3_aa d_call v_call clone_size j_call
TGTGCCAGCAGCTTACGGGATTTCTCCTACAATGAGCAGTTCTTC CASSLRDFSYNEQFF - TRBV7-9 - TRBJ2-1
TGCGCCAGCAGCCAATCTCGAGGGAGCGAGCAGTACTTC CASSQSRGSEQYF - TRBV4-1 few TRBJ2-7
TGTGCCAGCAGCTCGGGACTAGGCCTAAACAATGAGCAGTTCTTC CASSSGLGLNNEQFF TRBD2 TRBV7-3 - TRBJ2-1
TGCGCCAGCAGCATAGACCCGAACACTGAAGCTTTCTTT CASSIDPNTEAFF - TRBV5-1 - TRBJ1-1
TGTGCCAGCAGGCCACAGGGAAATGAGCAGTTCTTC CASRPQGNEQFF - TRBV6-5 few TRBJ2-1
TGTGCCAGCAGCCCAACTAGCGACCAAGAGACCCAGTACTTC CASSPTSDQETQYF TRBD2 TRBV7-6 few TRBJ2-5
TGTGCCAGCAGCAAATGGGGCACTGAAGCTTTCTTT CASSKWGTEAFF - TRBV27 few TRBJ1-1
TGTGCCAGCAGTTCCTTTAGCGGGAGCACAGATACGCAGTATTTT CASSSFSGSTDTQYF TRBD2 TRBV7-2 - TRBJ2-3
TGTGCCAGCAGTTATCTCGAGGGCTACAATGAGCAGTTCTTC CASSYLEGYNEQFF - TRBV6-6 few TRBJ2-1
TGTGCCAGCAGCTTAGGCGGGACCCCCAGGTCCGGGGAGCTGTTTTTT CASSLGGTPRSGELFF - TRBV11-2 few TRBJ2-2
TGTGCCAGCAGCAGGAGCGGGATGTTCTACAATGAGCAGTTCTTC CASSRSGMFYNEQFF TRBD2 TRBV7-9 few TRBJ2-1
TGTGCCAGCAGTCGGGGCAGGGGCTATGGCTACACCTTC CASSRGRGYGYTF - TRBV28 - TRBJ1-2
TGCGCCAGCAGCCAAGAAAGGGAACATAGCTCCTACAATGAGCAGTTCTTC CASSQEREHSSYNEQFF - TRBV4-3 many TRBJ2-1
TGTGCCAGCAGCTATGGCACCAGCGGAAGATACAATGAGCAGTTCTTC CASSYGTSGRYNEQFF - TRBV11-3 few TRBJ2-1
TGTGCCAGCAGTCCGGACAGGGTTTGGAAAGAGACCCAGTACTTC CASSPDRVWKETQYF TRBD1 TRBV6-5 few TRBJ2-5
TGTGCCAGCAGCCGGGACTCAAGCTCCTACGAGCAGTACTTC CASSRDSSSYEQYF - TRBV5-4 few TRBJ2-7
TGCAGTGCTACTAGATTGGATACGCAGTATTTT CSATRLDTQYF - TRBV20-1 few TRBJ2-3
TGTGCCACTAGTAGGGCCAGGGTGGGAGAGACCCAGTACTTC CATSRARVGETQYF - TRBV15 many TRBJ2-5
TGTGCCAGCAGCCAAACCAACAGGTTAACCGAAGCTTTCTTT CASSQTNRLTEAFF - TRBV14 few TRBJ1-1
TGTGCCAGCAGCTCGTCCCGGGCCGCGCCCAAAAACATTCAGTACTTC CASSSSRAAPKNIQYF - TRBV7-8 few TRBJ2-4
TGTGCCAGCAGCACGGACAGCCTGCTGTCGGTTGACACCTTC CASSTDSLLSVDTF - TRBV7-2 - TRBJ1-2
TGCAGCGTTGAAAGGGGGGGTGAAGCTTTCTTT CSVERGGEAFF - TRBV29-1 - TRBJ1-1
TGTGCCTGGAGTGTCGGACTAGCGGGAGTGGGAGAGCAGTACTTC CAWSVGLAGVGEQYF TRBD2 TRBV30 many TRBJ2-7
TGTGCCAGCAGCCCCGAAGAGCTGTTTTTT CASSPEELFF - TRBV7-2 - TRBJ2-2
TGTGCCAGCGAGACAGTTTCTTCCTACGAGCAGTACTTC CASETVSSYEQYF - TRBV2 - TRBJ2-7
TGTGCCAGCAGCTTGTTCCTCCCGAACACTGAAGCTTTCTTT CASSLFLPNTEAFF - TRBV7-9 - TRBJ1-1
TGTGCCAGCAGAATTACTAATTCACCCCTCCACTTT CASRITNSPLHF - TRBV2 - TRBJ1-6
TGTGCCAGCAGCTCCCGACTAGCGTTCTACAATGAGCAGTTCTTC CASSSRLAFYNEQFF TRBD2 TRBV7-2 few TRBJ2-1
TGCAGCGTTGAAGGAGGGACTAGCGGGAGGCCAGATACGCAGTATTTT CSVEGGTSGRPDTQYF TRBD2 TRBV29-1 - TRBJ2-3
TGTGCCAGCAGCACCACACGAACGGGAACGGACGAGCAGTACTTC CASSTTRTGTDEQYF - TRBV9 many TRBJ2-7
TGTGCCAGCAGCCCTCCCCCGCGACTAGCGGTATACAATGAGCAGTTCTTC CASSPPPRLAVYNEQFF TRBD2 TRBV7-9 - TRBJ2-1
TGTGCCAGCTCACCGGGGACTCCCGGGTACAATGAGCAGTTCTTC CASSPGTPGYNEQFF - TRBV18 few TRBJ2-1
TGCGCCAGCAGCCAAAGTACAGGGGGCGATACGCAGTATTTT CASSQSTGGDTQYF TRBD1 TRBV4-3 - TRBJ2-3
TGTGCCAGCAGTTTTCAGACAGGGGGCTACACTGAAGCTTTCTTT CASSFQTGGYTEAFF TRBD1 TRBV28 - TRBJ1-1
TGTGCCAGCAGCCAAGAGGGAACCCTTCTGGAGCAGTTCTTC CASSQEGTLLEQFF - TRBV4-2 - TRBJ2-1
TGTGCCTGGAGTCTTGACAGGGGGCCAGAGATTGAAAAACTGTTTTTT CAWSLDRGPEIEKLFF TRBD1 TRBV30 - TRBJ1-4
TGTGCCAGCAGTGAATCCGGCGTCAGTAGCAATCAGCCCCAGCATTTT CASSESGVSSNQPQHF - TRBV25-1 - TRBJ1-5
TGTGCCAGCAGTTTTTTAGGGACGTCAAACTATGGCTACACCTTC CASSFLGTSNYGYTF - TRBV27 - TRBJ1-2
TGTGCCAGCAGCTTTCCCGACGGGGCCCAGAACACTGAAGCTTTCTTT CASSFPDGAQNTEAFF - TRBV7-9 - TRBJ1-1
TGTGCCAGTAGGGGTAGACTGGGAGCGCCCACTGAAGCTTTCTTT CASRGRLGAPTEAFF - TRBV19 few TRBJ1-1
TGTGCCAGCCTTGGACAGCTTAGGGATGAGCAGTTCTTC CASLGQLRDEQFF - TRBV28 few TRBJ2-1
TGTGCCAGCAAACAGGGTGACTACAATGAGCAGTTCTTC CASKQGDYNEQFF - TRBV2 - TRBJ2-1
TGTGCCAGCAGCTTAGATAGGGCTAGTTGGTACAATGAGCAGTTCTTC CASSLDRASWYNEQFF - TRBV11-2 - TRBJ2-1
TGTGCCAGCAGGGCGGGACAGCTCTATGGCTACACCTTC CASRAGQLYGYTF TRBD1 TRBV28 - TRBJ1-2
TGTGCCAGCAGCCTCCGGCAAGAGACCCAGTACTTC CASSLRQETQYF - TRBV5-4 - TRBJ2-5
TGCGCCAGCAGCCAACAAGAAGGGCGGGACACAGATACGCAGTATTTT CASSQQEGRDTDTQYF - TRBV4-3 - TRBJ2-3
TGCAGCGTTGGAACCGGGACAGGCCTCTCCTACAATGAGCAGTTCTTC CSVGTGTGLSYNEQFF TRBD1 TRBV29-1 - TRBJ2-1
TGTGCCAGCAGTTCCGTAGGCCAGCCCCAGCATTTT CASSSVGQPQHF - TRBV28 few TRBJ1-5
TGTGCCAGCAGCGCCCCGGGACAGGATCGAGGCTACACCTTC CASSAPGQDRGYTF TRBD1 TRBV2 - TRBJ1-2
TGCGCCAGCAGCTTGGTAGCCAGCTCCTACAATGAGCAGTTCTTC CASSLVASSYNEQFF - TRBV5-1 - TRBJ2-1
TGTGCCAGCAGTTACGGGGACAGCTATTACACAGATACGCAGTATTTT CASSYGDSYYTDTQYF TRBD1 TRBV6-6 few TRBJ2-3
TGTGCCAGCAGCTTGGCTTCGAGCACAGGGGATCGAGGCACAGATACGCAGTATTTT CASSLASSTGDRGTDTQYF TRBD1 TRBV5-6 - TRBJ2-3
TGTGCCAGCAGTCCGTGGACGGTGGAGGGCTATGGCTACACCTTC CASSPWTVEGYGYTF - TRBV27 - TRBJ1-2
TGTGCCAGCAGCTTTTATGGCTCTGGGGCCAACGTCCTGACTTTC CASSFYGSGANVLTF - TRBV7-3 - TRBJ2-6
TGCGCCATCAGCCAAGGACAGGGTTTTCAGCCCCAGCATTTT CAISQGQGFQPQHF TRBD1 TRBV4-1 - TRBJ1-5
TGTGCCTGGAGTGTGGGGGGCATCTACGAGCAGTACTTC CAWSVGGIYEQYF - TRBV30 few TRBJ2-7
TGTGCCAGTAGGAAAACAGGGTCCACCGGGGAGCTGTTTTTT CASRKTGSTGELFF - TRBV19 few TRBJ2-2
TGCGCCAGCAGCTCCCAGACATATGACTACGAGCAGTACTTC CASSSQTYDYEQYF - TRBV5-1 few TRBJ2-7
TGTGCCAGCTCACCCTCGGGCCTAGGGCTGAACACTGAAGCTTTCTTT CASSPSGLGLNTEAFF - TRBV18 - TRBJ1-1